This TCR beta chain was found in a study of human T cells and chemical hapten exposure. Time point given: patch test 1, 2 weeks after DPC sensitization. Sample treatment: therapeutic diphenylcyclopropenone sensitization with weekly scalp DPC. Study-wide findings and caveats: The number of TCRs over 1 in 1000 frequency stayed unchanged after DPC.

Study processing details: Samples contained a median of approximately 100,000 TCRs, with a range of roughly 23,224 to 700,000. From the RACE reads, TCRdb called clonotypes with MiXCR, one entry per CDR3 protein. These V and J calls originate from TCRdb's pipeline instead of the authors' own analysis. The repertoire holds about 110,000 distinct CDR3 sequences, with 8% to 13% as singletons. V lost 10 bases, J lost 4 bases, and 12 bases stayed unmatched. This CDR3 is 14 amino acids long. The germline V gene has CDR1 MDHEN and CDR2 SYDVKM. About this clonotype: Its antigen is still unknown.

Sample: whole blood, taken in connection with sensitization to the hapten diphenylcyclopropenone (DPC). This clonotype originated in a middle-aged woman with alopecia areata. Some clones in this sample may be carry-over from other donors' samples. The chain has TRBV28 and TRBJ2-7; 8 positions agree with TRBD2. The CDR3 here is CAIKGAGGSYEQYF. CDR3 nucleotide sequence: TGTGCCATAAAGGGCGCGGGAGGCTCTTACGAGCAGTACTTC.